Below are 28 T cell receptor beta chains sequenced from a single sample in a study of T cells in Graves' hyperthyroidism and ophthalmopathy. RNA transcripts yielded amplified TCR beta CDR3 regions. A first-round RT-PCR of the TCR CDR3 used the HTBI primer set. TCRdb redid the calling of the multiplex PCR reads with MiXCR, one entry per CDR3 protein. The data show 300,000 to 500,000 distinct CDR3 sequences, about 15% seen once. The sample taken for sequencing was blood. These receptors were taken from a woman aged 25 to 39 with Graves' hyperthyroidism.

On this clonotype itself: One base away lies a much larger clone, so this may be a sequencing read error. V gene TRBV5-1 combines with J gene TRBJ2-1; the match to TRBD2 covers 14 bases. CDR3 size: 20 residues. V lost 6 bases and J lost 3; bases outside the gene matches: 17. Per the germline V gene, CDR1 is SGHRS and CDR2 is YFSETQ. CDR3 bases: TGCGCCAGCAACTGGGGGACTAGCGGGAGTAATTCTAAGTTCTACAATGAGCAGTTCTTC. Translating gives CASNWGTSGSNSKFYNEQFF.

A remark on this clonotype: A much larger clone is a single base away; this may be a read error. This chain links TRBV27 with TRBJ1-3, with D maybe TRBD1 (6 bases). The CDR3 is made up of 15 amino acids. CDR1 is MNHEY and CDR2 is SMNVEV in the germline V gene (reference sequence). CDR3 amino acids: CASRFTGYSGSTIYF. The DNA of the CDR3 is TGTGCCAGCAGGTTTACAGGGTACTCTGGAAGCACCATATATTTT.

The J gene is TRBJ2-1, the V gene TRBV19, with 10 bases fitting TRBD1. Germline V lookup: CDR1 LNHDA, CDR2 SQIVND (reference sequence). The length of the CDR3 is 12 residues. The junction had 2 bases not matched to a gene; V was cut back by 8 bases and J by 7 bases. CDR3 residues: CASRTGGNEQFF. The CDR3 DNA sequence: TGTGCCAGTCGGACAGGGGGGAATGAGCAGTTCTTC.

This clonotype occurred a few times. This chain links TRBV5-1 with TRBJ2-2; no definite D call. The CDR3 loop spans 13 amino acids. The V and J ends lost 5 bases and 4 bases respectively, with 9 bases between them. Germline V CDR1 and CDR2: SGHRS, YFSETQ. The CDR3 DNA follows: TGCGCCAGCAGTTCTGACGGCACCGGGGAGCTGTTTTTT. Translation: CASSSDGTGELFF.

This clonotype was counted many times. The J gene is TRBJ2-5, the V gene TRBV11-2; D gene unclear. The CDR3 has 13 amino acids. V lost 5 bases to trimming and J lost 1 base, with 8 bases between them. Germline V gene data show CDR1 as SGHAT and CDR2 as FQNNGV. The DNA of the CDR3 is TGTGCCAGCAGCCCAAATACCCAAGAGACCCAGTACTTC. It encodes CASSPNTQETQYF.

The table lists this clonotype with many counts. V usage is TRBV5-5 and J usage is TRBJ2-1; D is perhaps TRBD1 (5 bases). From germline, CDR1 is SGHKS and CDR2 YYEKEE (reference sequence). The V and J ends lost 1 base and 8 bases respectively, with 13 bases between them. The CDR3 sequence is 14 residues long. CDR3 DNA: TGTGCCAGCAGCTTGTTCCCCAGGGCCGATGAGCAGTTCTTC. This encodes CASSLFPRADEQFF.

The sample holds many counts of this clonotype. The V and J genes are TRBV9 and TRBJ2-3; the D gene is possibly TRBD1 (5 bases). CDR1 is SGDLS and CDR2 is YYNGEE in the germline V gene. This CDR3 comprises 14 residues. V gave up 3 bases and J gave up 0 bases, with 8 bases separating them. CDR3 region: CASSEQGSTDTQYF. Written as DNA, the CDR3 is TGTGCCAGCAGCGAGCAGGGAAGCACAGATACGCAGTATTTT.

CDR3 bases: TGTGCCAGCAGCTTAGTCCGCGGTTCTAATGAGCAGTTCTTC. This sequence encodes CASSLVRGSNEQFF. The rearrangement joins TRBV11-3 to TRBJ2-1; D remains ambiguous. This CDR3 comprises 14 residues. The germline gives CDR1 SGHNT, CDR2 YENEEA. V was pared by 1 base and J by 7 bases, with 11 bases between.

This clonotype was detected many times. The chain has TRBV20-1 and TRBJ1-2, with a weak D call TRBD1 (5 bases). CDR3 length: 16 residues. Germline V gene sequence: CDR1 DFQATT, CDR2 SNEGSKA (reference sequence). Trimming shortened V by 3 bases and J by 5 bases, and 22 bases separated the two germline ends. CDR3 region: CSARATPDQGRYGYTF. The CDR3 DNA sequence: TGCAGTGCTAGGGCAACCCCGGACCAGGGACGGTATGGCTACACCTTC.

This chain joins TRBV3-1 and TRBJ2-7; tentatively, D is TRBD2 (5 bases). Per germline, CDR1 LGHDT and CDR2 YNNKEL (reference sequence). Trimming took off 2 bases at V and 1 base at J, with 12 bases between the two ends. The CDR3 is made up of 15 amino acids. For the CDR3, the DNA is TGTGCCAGCAGCCAACTAATGGGGAGTTCCTACGAGCAGTACTTC. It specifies CASSQLMGSSYEQYF.

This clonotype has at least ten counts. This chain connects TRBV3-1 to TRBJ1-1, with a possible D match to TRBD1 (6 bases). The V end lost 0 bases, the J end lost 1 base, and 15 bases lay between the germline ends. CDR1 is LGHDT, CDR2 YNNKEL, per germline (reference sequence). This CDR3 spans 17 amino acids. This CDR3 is CASSQDWGGLRNTEAFF. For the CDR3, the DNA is TGTGCCAGCAGCCAAGATTGGGGGGGCCTCAGGAACACTGAAGCTTTCTTT.

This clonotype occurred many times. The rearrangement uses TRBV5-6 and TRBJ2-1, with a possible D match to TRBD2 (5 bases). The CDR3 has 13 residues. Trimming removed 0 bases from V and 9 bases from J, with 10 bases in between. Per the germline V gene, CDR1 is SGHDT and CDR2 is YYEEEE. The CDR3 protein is CASSLVLGGEQFF. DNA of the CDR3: TGTGCCAGCAGCTTGGTTCTAGGAGGTGAGCAGTTCTTC. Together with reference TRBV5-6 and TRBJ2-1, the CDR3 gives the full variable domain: DAGVTQSPTHLIKTRGQQVTLRCSPKSGHDTVSWYQQALGQGPQFIFQYYEEEERQRGNFPDRFSGHQFPNYSSELNVNALLLGDSALYLCASSLVLGGEQFFGPGTRLTVL.

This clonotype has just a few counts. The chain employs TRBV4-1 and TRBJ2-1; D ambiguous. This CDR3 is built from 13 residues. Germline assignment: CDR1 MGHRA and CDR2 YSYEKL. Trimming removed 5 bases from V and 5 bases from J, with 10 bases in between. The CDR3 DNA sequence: TGCGCCAGCAGCGGACGGTTCGACAATGAGCAGTTCTTC. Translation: CASSGRFDNEQFF.

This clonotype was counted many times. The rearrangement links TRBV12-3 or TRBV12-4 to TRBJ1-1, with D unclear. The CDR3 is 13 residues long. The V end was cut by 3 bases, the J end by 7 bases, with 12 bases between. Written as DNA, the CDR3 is TGTGCCAGCAGTTTCGGGCCAGTCGGTGAAGCTTTCTTT. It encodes CASSFGPVGEAFF.

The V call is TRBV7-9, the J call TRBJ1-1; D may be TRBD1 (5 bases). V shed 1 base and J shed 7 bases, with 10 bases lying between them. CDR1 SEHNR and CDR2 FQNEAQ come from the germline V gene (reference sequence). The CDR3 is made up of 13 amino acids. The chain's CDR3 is CASSLEGAGEAFF. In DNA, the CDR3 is TGTGCCAGCAGCTTAGAAGGGGCCGGTGAAGCTTTCTTT.

The CDR3 spells CASSDGTENTGELFF. CDR3 DNA: TGTGCCAGCAGCGATGGGACAGAGAACACCGGGGAGCTGTTTTTT. The chain couples TRBV5-6 to TRBJ2-2, with TRBD1 matching over 7 bases. Trimming cost V 4 bases and J 1 base; bases outside gene matches: 4. Germline values: CDR1 SGHDT, CDR2 YYEEEE. This CDR3 has 15 amino acids.

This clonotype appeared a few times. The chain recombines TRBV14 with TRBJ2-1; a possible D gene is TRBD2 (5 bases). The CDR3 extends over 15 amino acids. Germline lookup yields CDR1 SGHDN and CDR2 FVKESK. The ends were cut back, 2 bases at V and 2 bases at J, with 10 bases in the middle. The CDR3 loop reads CASSQRTGTYNEQFF. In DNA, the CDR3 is TGTGCCAGCAGCCAACGGACCGGGACCTACAATGAGCAGTTCTTC.

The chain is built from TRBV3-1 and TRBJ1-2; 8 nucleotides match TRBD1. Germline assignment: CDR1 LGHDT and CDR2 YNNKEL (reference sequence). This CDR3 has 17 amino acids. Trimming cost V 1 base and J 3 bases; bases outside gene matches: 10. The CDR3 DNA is TGTGCCAGCAGCCAAGCTAAGACAGGGGCCCTAGACTATGGCTACACCTTC. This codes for CASSQAKTGALDYGYTF.

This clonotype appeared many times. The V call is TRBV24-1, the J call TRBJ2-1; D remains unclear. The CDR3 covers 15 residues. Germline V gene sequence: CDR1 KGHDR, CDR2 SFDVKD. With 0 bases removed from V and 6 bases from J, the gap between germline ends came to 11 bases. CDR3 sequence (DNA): TGTGCCACCAGTGATTTGCAAACGTTCGGCAATGAGCAGTTCTTC. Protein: CATSDLQTFGNEQFF.

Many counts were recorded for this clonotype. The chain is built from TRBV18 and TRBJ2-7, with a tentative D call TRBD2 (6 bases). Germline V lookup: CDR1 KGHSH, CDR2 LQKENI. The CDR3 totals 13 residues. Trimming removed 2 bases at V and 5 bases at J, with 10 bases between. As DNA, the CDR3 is TGTGCCAGCTCACCAAAACGGGAGAACGAGCAGTACTTC. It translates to CASSPKRENEQYF.

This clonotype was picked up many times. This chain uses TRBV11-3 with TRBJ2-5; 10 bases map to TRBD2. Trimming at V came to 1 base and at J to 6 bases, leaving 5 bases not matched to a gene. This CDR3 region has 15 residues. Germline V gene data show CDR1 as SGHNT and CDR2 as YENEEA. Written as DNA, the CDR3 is TGTGCCAGCAGCTTAGGTGGGACTAGCGAACAGACCCAGTACTTC. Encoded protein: CASSLGGTSEQTQYF.

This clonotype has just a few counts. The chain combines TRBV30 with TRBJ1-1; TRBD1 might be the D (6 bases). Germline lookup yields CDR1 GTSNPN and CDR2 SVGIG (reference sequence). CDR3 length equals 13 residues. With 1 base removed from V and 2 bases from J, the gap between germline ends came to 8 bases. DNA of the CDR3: TGTGCCTGGAGTGGACAGGTAAACACTGAAGCTTTCTTT. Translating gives CAWSGQVNTEAFF. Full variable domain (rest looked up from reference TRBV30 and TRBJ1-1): SQTIHQWPATLVQPVGSPLSLECTVEGTSNPNLYWYRQAAGRGLQLLFYSVGIGQISSEVPQNLSASRPQDRQFILSSKKLLLSDSGFYLCAWSGQVNTEAFFGQGTRLTVV.

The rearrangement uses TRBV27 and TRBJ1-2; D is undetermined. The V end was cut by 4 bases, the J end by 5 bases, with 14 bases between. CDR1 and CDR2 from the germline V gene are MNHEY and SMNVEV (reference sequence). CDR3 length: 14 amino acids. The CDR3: CASSYGPRGYGYTF. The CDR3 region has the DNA TGTGCCAGCAGTTACGGGCCCAGAGGGTATGGCTACACCTTC.

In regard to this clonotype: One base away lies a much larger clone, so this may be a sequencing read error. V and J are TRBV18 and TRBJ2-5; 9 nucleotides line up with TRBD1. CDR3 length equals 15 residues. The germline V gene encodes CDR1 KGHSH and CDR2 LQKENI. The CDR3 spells CASSPGTGQGETQCF. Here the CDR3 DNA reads TGTGCCAGCTCACCTGGGACAGGGCAGGGGGAGACCCAGTGCTTC.

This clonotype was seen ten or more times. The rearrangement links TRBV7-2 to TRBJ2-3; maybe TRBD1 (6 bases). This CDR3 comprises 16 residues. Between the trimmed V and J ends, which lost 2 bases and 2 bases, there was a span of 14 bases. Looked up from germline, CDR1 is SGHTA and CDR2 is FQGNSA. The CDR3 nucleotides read TGTGCCAGCAGCTTAAGGGGACAATACAACACAGATACGCAGTATTTT. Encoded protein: CASSLRGQYNTDTQYF.

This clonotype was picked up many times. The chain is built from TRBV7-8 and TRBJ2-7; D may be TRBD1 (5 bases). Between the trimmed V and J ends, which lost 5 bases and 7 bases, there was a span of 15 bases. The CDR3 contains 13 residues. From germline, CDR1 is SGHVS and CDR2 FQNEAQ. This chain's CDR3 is CASSAHTQGEQYF. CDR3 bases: TGTGCCAGCAGCGCGCATACCCAGGGTGAGCAGTACTTC.

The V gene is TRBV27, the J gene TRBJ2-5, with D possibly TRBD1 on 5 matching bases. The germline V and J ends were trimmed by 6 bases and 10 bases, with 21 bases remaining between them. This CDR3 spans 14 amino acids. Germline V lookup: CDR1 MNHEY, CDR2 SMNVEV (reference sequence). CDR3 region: CASSLSRTNNNQYF. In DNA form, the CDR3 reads TGTGCCAGCAGCCTTTCCCGGACAAACAACAACCAGTACTTC.

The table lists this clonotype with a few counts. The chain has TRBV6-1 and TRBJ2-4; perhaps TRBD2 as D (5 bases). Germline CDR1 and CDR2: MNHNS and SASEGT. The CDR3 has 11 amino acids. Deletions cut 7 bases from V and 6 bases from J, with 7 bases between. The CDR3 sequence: CASIRGNIQYF. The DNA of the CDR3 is TGTGCCAGCATTCGGGGAAACATTCAGTACTTC.